This TCR beta chain was profiled in a study of blood T cells in healthy people across ages. The authors ran a second PCR of about 6 to 11 cycles using a sample-barcoded 5' primer and a J-beta primer mix. MiXCR was run by TCRdb on the 5' RACE reads, yielding one entry per CDR3 protein. This table holds 650,000 to 900,000 distinct CDR3 sequences, about 62% found once. Germline V gene lookup returns CDR1 SGHTA and CDR2 FQGTGA. The CDR3 has 15 amino acids. V dropped 3 bases and J dropped 5 bases, with 17 bases sitting between them. The material sequenced was blood. The receptor was isolated from a man under 40 in good health. This chain links TRBV7-3 with TRBJ2-7; tentative D call: TRBD1 (6 bases). CDR3 sequence: CASSLGHSRGNEQYF. The CDR3, as DNA: TGTGCCAGCAGCTTGGGACATTCACGTGGGAACGAGCAGTACTTC.